Listed below are T cell receptor beta chains from one sample, sequenced in a study of graft-versus-host responses after intestinal transplantation. Their target antigens are unknown. Only in-frame clones appear in the TCRdb table, and some are missing; sequencing was by immunoSEQ multiplex PCR. The table has around 120,000 clones, roughly 93% seen once. The material sequenced was unstimulated CD4+ T cells sorted from spleen or lymph node cells, taken before intestinal transplant. The receptors stem from a human donor who received an intestinal transplant. The CDR3 runs from the conserved cysteine through the conserved F or W. Each record gives: J gene, V gene, D gene, clone size, CDR3 protein, CDR3 DNA. The D gene is left open where the match is weak. For some rows the clone size is stated as once, few or many, or as a class when expanded; others skip it.

>TRBJ1-2|TRBV19|NA|NA
CASSIGSSGGYTF
TGTGCCAGTAGTATAGGCAGTTCAGGAGGCTACACCTTC
>TRBJ2-1|TRBV5-1|TRBD2|NA
CASSRGLSTLLHYNEQFF
TGCGCCAGCAGCCGGGGACTATCCACCCTACTTCACTACAATGAGCAGTTCTTC
>TRBJ1-5|TRBV4-2|NA|NA
CASSHPATGQPQHF
TGTGCCAGCAGCCATCCCGCGACGGGGCAGCCCCAGCATTTT
>TRBJ1-5|TRBV27|NA|NA
CASSLTVFQPQHF
TGTGCCAGCAGTTTAACAGTATTTCAGCCCCAGCATTTT
>TRBJ2-3|TRBV4-2|NA|NA
CASSPSAGTTDTQYF
TGTGCCAGCAGCCCTTCTGCGGGGACCACAGATACGCAGTATTTT
>TRBJ2-7|TRBV5-4|NA|NA
CASSLGGAYYEQYF
TGTGCCAGCAGCTTGGGGGGGGCCTACTACGAGCAGTACTTC
>TRBJ1-1|TRBV6-5|NA|once
CASSFGITGNTEAFF
TGTGCCAGCAGTTTCGGGATAACAGGGAACACTGAAGCTTTCTTT
>TRBJ2-5|TRBV6-6|NA|once
CASSRDSQETQYF
TGTGCCAGCTCGCGGGACTCCCAAGAGACCCAGTACTTC
>TRBJ2-3|TRBV7-6|NA|few
CASSFVNTDTQYF
TGTGCCAGCAGCTTCGTTAACACAGATACGCAGTATTTT
>TRBJ1-1|TRBV30|NA|once
CAWTLGMFTEAFF
TGTGCCTGGACCCTGGGGATGTTCACTGAAGCTTTCTTT
>TRBJ2-5|TRBV20-1|NA|NA
CSATPYHTQYF
TGCAGTGCTACCCCCTACCATACCCAGTACTTC
>TRBJ2-3|TRBV27|TRBD2|NA
CASSFGGTSKADTQYF
TGTGCCAGCAGTTTTGGCGGGACTAGCAAGGCGGATACGCAGTATTTT
>TRBJ2-3|TRBV5-1|NA|NA
CASSLDSPMDTQYF
TGCGCCAGCAGCTTGGACTCCCCCATGGATACGCAGTATTTT
>TRBJ1-1|TRBV4-1|TRBD1|NA
CASSPMAGGDTEAFF
TGCGCCAGCAGCCCCATGGCAGGGGGGGACACTGAAGCTTTCTTT
>TRBJ2-3|TRBV14|NA|once
CASSHRTTDTQYF
TGTGCCAGCAGCCATAGGACCACAGATACGCAGTATTTT
>TRBJ2-3|TRBV28|NA|once
CASSNTDTQYF
TGTGCCAGCAGTAACACAGATACGCAGTATTTT
>TRBJ2-1|TRBV11-3|TRBD2|NA
CASSLTSGRAQQFF
TGTGCCAGCAGCTTAACTAGCGGGAGGGCCCAGCAGTTCTTC
>TRBJ1-3|TRBV10-1|NA|NA
CASSESGGNTIYF
TGCGCCAGCAGTGAATCCGGGGGAAACACCATATATTTT
>TRBJ2-3|TRBV7-2|NA|NA
CASSPRADTQYF
TGTGCCAGCAGCCCTCGGGCAGATACGCAGTATTTT
>TRBJ1-1|TRBV30|NA|NA
CAWSRANTEAFF
TGTGCCTGGAGTAGAGCGAACACTGAAGCTTTCTTT
>TRBJ2-7|TRBV11-2|TRBD2|NA
CASSLELAGVEQYF
TGTGCCAGCAGCTTAGAACTAGCGGGAGTCGAGCAGTACTTC
>TRBJ2-1|TRBV18|TRBD1|NA
CASSLGQGTYNEQFF
TGTGCCAGCTCACTTGGACAGGGTACCTACAATGAGCAGTTCTTC
>TRBJ1-5|TRBV30|TRBD1|NA
CAWSLTGTQPQHF
TGTGCCTGGAGCCTGACAGGGACTCAGCCCCAGCATTTT
>TRBJ2-5|TRBV19|NA|NA
CASSTQGWGETQYF
TGTGCCAGTAGTACTCAGGGGTGGGGCGAGACCCAGTACTTC
>TRBJ2-2|TRBV2|TRBD1|NA
CATGTGIMVNTGELFF
TGTGCCACCGGGACAGGGATAATGGTGAACACCGGGGAGCTGTTTTTT
>TRBJ2-7|TRBV4-2|TRBD2|NA
CASSQGGSGTRNYEQYF
TGTGCCAGCAGCCAAGGGGGGAGCGGGACGCGGAACTACGAGCAGTACTTC
>TRBJ2-1|TRBV29-1|NA|NA
CSVLRGGYEFF
TGCAGCGTTTTAAGGGGGGGTTATGAGTTCTTC
>TRBJ1-2|TRBV6-5|TRBD1|NA
CASSYYRGLNYGYTF
TGTGCCAGCAGTTACTACAGGGGGCTCAACTATGGCTACACCTTC
>TRBJ2-3|TRBV5-4|TRBD2|NA
CASSIRLAGSTDTQYF
TGTGCCAGCAGCATCCGACTAGCGGGCAGCACAGATACGCAGTATTTT
>TRBJ2-1|TRBV7-9|TRBD2|NA
CASAGTSGMRGEQFF
TGTGCCAGCGCCGGGACTAGCGGGATGAGGGGTGAGCAGTTCTTC
>TRBJ2-2|TRBV19|TRBD2|once
CASTPRGGAGELFF
TGTGCCAGTACCCCTAGGGGAGGGGCCGGGGAGCTGTTTTTT
>TRBJ2-7|TRBV2|NA|NA
CASSPRTSQYF
TGTGCCAGCAGCCCAAGGACCTCCCAGTACTTC
>TRBJ1-2|TRBV2|NA|once
CASSVGANWDGYTF
TGTGCCAGCAGTGTGGGGGCGAATTGGGATGGCTACACCTTC
>TRBJ1-5|TRBV6-1|TRBD1|NA
CASSHDRGGNQPQHF
TGTGCCAGCAGCCATGACAGGGGAGGCAATCAGCCCCAGCATTTT
>TRBJ2-1|TRBV19|NA|once
CAGSQGYNEQFF
TGTGCCGGTAGTCAGGGTTACAATGAGCAGTTCTTC
>TRBJ2-2|TRBV6-6|NA|NA
CASRHGSRDNTGELFF
TGTGCCAGCAGACATGGGTCCAGGGACAACACCGGGGAGCTGTTTTTT
>TRBJ1-1|TRBV27|NA|once
CASSATEGPEAFF
TGTGCCAGCAGTGCTACAGAGGGGCCTGAAGCTTTCTTT
>TRBJ2-7|TRBV6-1|NA|NA
CASTKRKPSYEQYF
TGTGCCAGCACAAAGAGGAAGCCGAGCTACGAGCAGTACTTC
>TRBJ1-3|TRBV27|NA|NA
CASSLDPSGGNTIYF
TGTGCCAGCAGTTTAGATCCGTCGGGTGGAAACACCATATATTTT
>TRBJ1-2|TRBV7-2|NA|NA
CASSLGSQNYGYTF
TGTGCCAGCAGCTTAGGCTCACAAAACTATGGCTACACCTTC